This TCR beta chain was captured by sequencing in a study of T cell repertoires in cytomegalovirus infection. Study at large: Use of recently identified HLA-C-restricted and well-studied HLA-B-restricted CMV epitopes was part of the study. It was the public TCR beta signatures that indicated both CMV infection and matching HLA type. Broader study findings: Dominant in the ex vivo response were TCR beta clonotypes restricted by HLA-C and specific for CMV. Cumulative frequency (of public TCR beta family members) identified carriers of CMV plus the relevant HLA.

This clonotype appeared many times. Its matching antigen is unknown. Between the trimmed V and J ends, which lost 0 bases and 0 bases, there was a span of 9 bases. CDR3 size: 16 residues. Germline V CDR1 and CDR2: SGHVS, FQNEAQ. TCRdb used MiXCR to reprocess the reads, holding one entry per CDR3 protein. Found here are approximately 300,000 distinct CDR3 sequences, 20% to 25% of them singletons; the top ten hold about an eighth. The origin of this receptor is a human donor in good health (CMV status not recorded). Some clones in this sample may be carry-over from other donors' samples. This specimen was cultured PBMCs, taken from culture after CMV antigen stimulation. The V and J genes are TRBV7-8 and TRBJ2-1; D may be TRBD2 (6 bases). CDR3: CASSLAQDYSYNEQFF. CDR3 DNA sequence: TGTGCCAGCAGCTTAGCGCAGGACTACTCCTACAATGAGCAGTTCTTC.